These T cell receptor beta chains were read from a single sample in a study of OX40 agonist ivuxolimab in advanced cancers. Sequenced by immunoSEQ multiplex PCR; TCRdb stores in-frame clones only, minus some. Of roughly 79,000 clones listed, about nine tenths are singletons. This material consisted of CD4+ or CD8+ T cells sorted from blood, taken in a trial of the OX40 agonist ivuxolimab. The receptors shown here come from an adult with an advanced solid tumor such as melanoma, head and neck, liver or kidney cancer. The CDR3 runs from the conserved cysteine through the conserved F or W. The order of the fields is V gene, D gene, CDR3 length, J gene, CDR3 protein. D genes are given only for firm matches.

TRBV7-8,NA,13,TRBJ2-7,CASSLSFAYEQYF
TRBV5-1,NA,15,TRBJ1-6,CASSLIGGYNSPLHF
TRBV11-1,NA,13,TRBJ2-1,CASTNVEADEQFF
TRBV29-1,NA,14,TRBJ1-2,CSVEVWGVGYGYTF
TRBV7-8,NA,14,TRBJ1-1,CASSPRNDNPEAFF
TRBV9,NA,14,TRBJ2-1,CASSVALTGFEQFF
TRBV7-9,NA,15,NA,CASSLIPSSSYEQYF
TRBV7-9,NA,13,TRBJ1-1,CASSSGLNTEAFF
TRBV11-3,NA,12,TRBJ2-5,CASSVGWETQYF
TRBV7-2,TRBD2,16,TRBJ2-3,CASSLLAGVAADTQYF
TRBV2,TRBD2,14,TRBJ2-5,CASLAGDLQETQYF
TRBV13,NA,14,TRBJ1-1,CASSGGGWVTEAFF
TRBV7-8,NA,15,TRBJ2-7,CASSSVHGSSYEQYF
TRBV7-9,TRBD2,16,TRBJ2-5,CASSPLGERGYGTQYF
TRBV27,NA,14,TRBJ2-1,CASRTNPSYNEQFF
TRBV29-1,TRBD2,15,TRBJ2-1,CSVGLAGGLLNEQFF
TRBV5-1,NA,17,TRBJ1-5,CASSLEFNIYSNQPQHF
TRBV5-6,TRBD2,15,TRBJ2-7,CASSWASGEINEQYF
TRBV10-3,TRBD1,17,TRBJ1-4,CATTDTGQGAANEKLFF
TRBV9,NA,19,TRBJ1-2,CASSYPRDTPESGIYGYTF
TRBV11-2,TRBD1,17,TRBJ2-7,CASSWNRDRGVSYEQYF
TRBV13,NA,13,TRBJ1-1,CASGPGTGTEAFF
TRBV4-1,NA,13,TRBJ2-7,CASSHSREHEQYF
TRBV5-1,NA,15,TRBJ2-5,CASSLANGGGETQYF
TRBV29-1,NA,8,TRBJ2-5,CSAGPQYF
TRBV11-2,NA,14,TRBJ2-7,CASSASGNSYEQYF
TRBV19,NA,13,TRBJ2-7,CASSIPPRHEQYF
TRBV6-6,NA,13,TRBJ2-7,CASSYDRPYEQYF